This record concerns one T cell receptor (beta chain) sequence. This entry is derived from a study of technical replicates of blood from a handful of donors. Sequencing was performed with immunoSEQ multiplex PCR; in TCRdb, only in-frame clones are kept and a portion is missing. The table records some 13,000 clones, roughly 80% of them present only once. The CDR3 has 13 residues. The germline V gene encodes CDR1 SGHTA and CDR2 FQGNSA. Between the trimmed V and J ends, which lost 5 bases and 11 bases, there was a span of 18 bases. V usage is TRBV7-2 and J usage is TRBJ1-1; TRBD1 might be the D (5 bases). The sample taken for sequencing was PBMCs. This receptor was obtained from a human donor in good health. This CDR3 is CASSPRPRGMAFF. The CDR3 nucleotides read TGTGCCAGCAGCCCCAGACCACGGGGGATGGCTTTCTTT.